Listed here are 31 T cell receptor beta chains from one sample, sequenced in a study of cytomegalovirus exposure and HLA in healthy donors. A multiplex PCR was run with 60 Vbeta primers and 13 Jbeta primers. The protocol was immunoSEQ multiplex PCR, while the TCRdb copy is restricted to in-frame clones and leaves out a portion. The profile covers 150,000 to 200,000 clones, with about four fifths appearing a single time and 4.8% taken by the ten largest. Sequencing was done on a sample of PBMCs. The source of these receptors is a young man in good health and CMV-seronegative.

This clone came up a few times. The chain is built from TRBV28 and TRBJ1-5, with a tentative D call TRBD1 (5 bases). Trimming cost V 6 bases and J 5 bases, with 11 bases left between them. The CDR3 contains 13 residues. Germline CDR1 MDHEN, CDR2 SYDVKM. The CDR3 region has the DNA TGTGCCAGCAGGCGTGGGGGGGATCAGCCCCAGCATTTT. This translates into CASRRGGDQPQHF.

V usage is TRBV5-1 and J usage is TRBJ2-1; D possibly corresponds to TRBD1 (5 bases). The CDR3 has 14 residues. Looked up from germline, CDR1 is SGHRS and CDR2 is YFSETQ. Between the trimmed V and J ends, which lost 4 bases and 8 bases, there was a span of 16 bases. Here the CDR3 reads CASSGQGPVHEQFF. The CDR3 coding sequence is TGCGCCAGCAGCGGCCAGGGTCCTGTCCATGAGCAGTTCTTC.

This chain connects TRBV6-5 to TRBJ1-2; 12 bases line up with TRBD1. The CDR3 extends over 16 amino acids. The V gene end was trimmed by 4 bases and the J gene end by 5 bases; junction bases not matched to a gene: 8. CDR1 is MNHEY, CDR2 SVGAGI, per germline. The CDR3 sequence is CASSSKGQGAGYGYTF. The CDR3, as DNA: TGTGCCAGCAGTTCCAAGGGACAGGGGGCTGGGTATGGCTACACCTTC.

J is TRBJ2-3 and V is TRBV10-3; tentatively, D is TRBD2 (5 bases). Germline V gene lookup returns CDR1 ENHRY and CDR2 SYGVKD. The germline V and J ends were trimmed by 6 bases and 0 bases, with 10 bases remaining between them. CDR3 length: 14 amino acids. The CDR3 sequence: CAIRAGDSTDTQYF. The CDR3 coding sequence is TGTGCCATCAGGGCGGGTGATAGCACAGATACGCAGTATTTT.

This chain joins TRBV6-6 and TRBJ2-7; the D is unclear. CDR1 and CDR2 (germline): MNHNY, SVGAGI (reference sequence). The V end lost 8 bases, the J end lost 1 base, and 12 bases lay between the germline ends. The CDR3 has 13 residues. CDR3: CASWSHGSYEQYF. The CDR3 bases are TGTGCCAGCTGGAGCCACGGATCCTACGAGCAGTACTTC.

The chain joins TRBV13 to TRBJ1-1; possibly TRBD1 for D (6 bases). In germline, CDR1 is PRHDT, CDR2 FYEKMQ (reference sequence). V shed 5 bases and J shed 1 base, with 11 bases lying between them. This CDR3 region has 14 residues. The CDR3 sequence is CASSGPQGNTEAFF. Written as DNA, the CDR3 is TGTGCCAGCAGCGGCCCACAGGGGAACACTGAAGCTTTCTTT.

The genes are TRBV29-1 and TRBJ2-2; 9 nucleotides line up with TRBD2. V lost 4 bases, J lost 7 bases, and 19 bases stayed unmatched. Germline CDR1 reads SQVTM; CDR2 reads ANQGSEA. The CDR3 covers 18 residues. CDR3 nucleotides: TGCAGCGTTGGTCTAAGGAAAGGGTTAGCGGGAGTGAGCGGGGAGCTGTTTTTT. The encoded protein is CSVGLRKGLAGVSGELFF.

The chain recombines TRBV7-2 with TRBJ2-3; weak D call: TRBD2 (5 bases). The CDR3 is made up of 14 amino acids. V lost 7 bases and J lost 1, with 12 bases in between. Germline CDR1 reads SGHTA; CDR2 reads FQGNSA. DNA for the CDR3: TGTGCCAGCACCGATACTAGGGGCACAGATACGCAGTATTTT. Protein product: CASTDTRGTDTQYF.

The V call is TRBV18, the J call TRBJ1-2; TRBD1 matches at 7 bases. The CDR3 sequence is 13 residues long. Losses at the gene ends were 8 bases for V and 3 bases for J; bases not matched to a gene: 6. Per the germline V gene, CDR1 is KGHSH and CDR2 is LQKENI. This chain's CDR3 is CASAGTADYGYTF. The CDR3 DNA reads as TGTGCCAGCGCCGGGACAGCTGACTATGGCTACACCTTC.

V usage is TRBV6-6 and J usage is TRBJ2-7, with 10 bases lining up with TRBD2. The CDR3 spans 15 residues. CDR1 is MNHNY and CDR2 is SVGAGI in the germline V gene (reference sequence). With V trimmed by 5 bases and J by 7 bases, 11 bases remained unmatched. CDR3 sequence reads: CASSPTSGQTLEQYF. Written as DNA, the CDR3 is TGTGCCAGCAGTCCGACTAGCGGGCAAACTTTGGAGCAGTACTTC.

The chain combines TRBV7-9 with TRBJ2-5; 7 nucleotides agree with TRBD2. From germline, CDR1 is SEHNR and CDR2 FQNEAQ (reference sequence). Germline trimming cut 4 bases from V and 5 bases from J; bases unmatched to any gene: 7. The CDR3 is 14 residues long. The CDR3 DNA sequence: TGTGCCAGCAGCTCAGGACTAGTGGCGGAGACCCAGTACTTC. Protein: CASSSGLVAETQYF.

The gene calls are TRBV27 and TRBJ1-1, with unresolved D. The CDR3 spans 13 residues. Germline V gives CDR1 MNHEY, CDR2 SMNVEV (reference sequence). With 1 base removed from V and 7 bases from J, the gap between germline ends came to 10 bases. CDR3 protein: CASSLLFEGEAFF. The CDR3 nucleotides read TGTGCCAGCAGTTTATTGTTCGAGGGTGAAGCTTTCTTT.

CDR3 in DNA: TGTGCCATCAGGCCTGGGGGCGAAGGTGGCTACACCTTC. Translating it yields CAIRPGGEGGYTF. This chain uses TRBV10-3 with TRBJ1-2; weak D call: TRBD1 (6 bases). The CDR3 has 13 amino acids. Germline assignment: CDR1 ENHRY and CDR2 SYGVKD. The V gene lost 6 bases and the J gene lost 7 bases, with 15 bases spanning the gap.

The rearrangement joins TRBV29-1 to TRBJ2-7; D ambiguous. The CDR3 contains 13 residues. From germline, CDR1 is SQVTM and CDR2 ANQGSEA. V dropped 1 base and J dropped 6 bases, with 13 bases sitting between them. CDR3 sequence (DNA): TGCAGCGTTGAAGCCCCAAACAGCCGCGAGCAGTACTTC. Translated: CSVEAPNSREQYF.

V is TRBV2 and J is TRBJ2-7; D is possibly TRBD2 (5 bases). The CDR3 consists of 14 residues. The V gene lost 3 bases and the J gene lost 2 bases, with 11 bases spanning the gap. Looked up from germline, CDR1 is SNHLY and CDR2 is FYNNEI. CDR3 loop: CASSDTDSPYEQYF. The DNA for the CDR3 is TGTGCCAGCAGTGACACGGACTCTCCCTACGAGCAGTACTTC.

The chain has TRBV21-1 and TRBJ2-7; the D segment call TRBD2 is taken from the table without a DNA check. TRBV21-1 is shown as a pseudogene. This CDR3 has 15 amino acids. The CDR3 DNA is TGTGCCAGCAGCCCGCGGGGAGGCACCTCCTACGAGCAGTACTTC. Its protein product is CASSPRGGTSYEQYF.

V and J are TRBV6-4 and TRBJ1-5; possibly TRBD1 for D (6 bases). Trimming removed 7 bases from V and 3 bases from J, with 10 bases in between. The germline V gene has CDR1 MRHNA and CDR2 SNTAGT. This CDR3 has 13 amino acids. CDR3 in amino acids: CASTGQINQPQHF. The CDR3 nucleotides are TGTGCCAGCACCGGACAGATCAATCAGCCCCAGCATTTT.

This clone was counted a few times. The rearrangement links TRBV29-1 to TRBJ1-4; the D is unclear. Looked up from germline, CDR1 is SQVTM and CDR2 is ANQGSEA. Trimming removed 2 bases from V and 2 bases from J, with 12 bases in between. CDR3 length: 15 amino acids. CDR3 in amino acids: CSVELVTATNEKLFF. The CDR3 nucleotides read TGCAGCGTTGAATTAGTAACTGCGACTAATGAAAAACTGTTTTTT.

The V call is TRBV10-2, the J call TRBJ2-7, with D maybe TRBD1 (6 bases). Germline V lookup: CDR1 WSHSY, CDR2 SAAADI. CDR3 length equals 15 residues. V was clipped by 3 bases and J by 0 bases, with 12 bases between them. CDR3 sequence: CASSEPGVGSYEQYF. CDR3 nucleotides: TGCGCCAGCAGTGAACCAGGGGTCGGCTCCTACGAGCAGTACTTC.

The J gene is TRBJ1-2, the V gene TRBV19, with 8 bases identical to TRBD1. V lost 5 bases, J lost 2 bases, and 4 bases stayed unmatched. The CDR3 runs 14 residues. CDR1 and CDR2 (germline): LNHDA, SQIVND (reference sequence). The CDR3 is CASSSSGGNYGYTF. The DNA for the CDR3 is TGTGCCAGTAGTTCGTCAGGGGGCAACTATGGCTACACCTTC.

The chain recombines TRBV28 with TRBJ2-5, with D possibly being TRBD1 (6 bases). The CDR3 extends over 12 amino acids. Germline V gene data show CDR1 as MDHEN and CDR2 as SYDVKM. The V end was cut by 8 bases, the J end by 2 bases, with 9 bases between. The CDR3: CASFDRQETQYF. CDR3 sequence (DNA): TGTGCCAGCTTTGACAGGCAAGAGACCCAGTACTTC.

This clone was seen just once. The chain recombines TRBV2 with TRBJ2-7, with D unclear. This CDR3 region has 12 residues. V was shortened by 8 bases and J by 2 bases, with 10 bases between the two germline ends. From germline, CDR1 is SNHLY and CDR2 FYNNEI. CDR3 sequence (DNA): TGTGCCAGCTTAATCAGGCCCTACGAGCAGTACTTC. Protein: CASLIRPYEQYF. Using reference TRBV2 and TRBJ2-7 for the parts outside the CDR3, the full variable domain is EPEVTQTPSHQVTQMGQEVILRCVPISNHLYFYWYRQILGQKVEFLVSFYNNEISEKSEIFDDQFSVERPDGSNFTLKIRSTKLEDSAMYFCASLIRPYEQYFGPGTRLTVT.

The chain employs TRBV6-5 and TRBJ2-5; 11 bases fit TRBD2. Judging by the DNA end, TRBJ2-7 fits better; the J call may be wrong. CDR3 length: 15 amino acids. Germline CDR1 and CDR2: MNHEY and SVGAGI. CDR3 region: CASSLRLAGWYEQYF. CDR3 nucleotide sequence: TGTGCCAGCAGTCTTCGACTAGCGGGGTGGTACGAGCAGTACTTC.

This chain joins TRBV27 and TRBJ2-2; D is ambiguous. V lost 3 bases and J lost 4, with 6 bases in between. Germline V gene lookup returns CDR1 MNHEY and CDR2 SMNVEV (reference sequence). There are 13 residues in the CDR3. The CDR3 DNA sequence: TGTGCCAGCAGTTTCTTGAGCACCGGGGAGCTGTTTTTT. Protein product: CASSFLSTGELFF.

The rearrangement links TRBV19 to TRBJ1-1; 7 nucleotides line up with TRBD1. Germline lookup yields CDR1 LNHDA and CDR2 SQIVND (reference sequence). This CDR3 region has 12 residues. V lost 8 bases and J lost 4; bases outside the gene matches: 4. In DNA form, the CDR3 reads TGTGCCAGTGGGCAGGGGGGCACTGAAGCTTTCTTT. Its protein is CASGQGGTEAFF.

V gene TRBV5-1 combines with J gene TRBJ2-7; maybe TRBD2 (5 bases). This CDR3 contains 16 residues. The ends were cut back, 7 bases at V and 0 bases at J, with 20 bases in the middle. Per the germline V gene, CDR1 is SGHRS and CDR2 is YFSETQ. This chain's CDR3 is CASGQTAGVSSYEQYF. In DNA, the CDR3 is TGCGCCAGCGGTCAAACGGCCGGGGTAAGCTCCTACGAGCAGTACTTC.

J is TRBJ2-7 and V is TRBV28; 16 positions agree with TRBD2. The CDR3 loop spans 19 amino acids. V lost 6 bases and J lost 5; bases outside the gene matches: 16. Germline values: CDR1 MDHEN, CDR2 SYDVKM. The CDR3 region is CASSPRQGTSGRAFHEQYF. The CDR3 DNA reads TGTGCCAGCAGCCCAAGACAGGGGACTAGCGGGAGGGCGTTCCACGAGCAGTACTTC.

The genes are TRBV5-4 and TRBJ2-7, with 9 nucleotides matching TRBD1. Germline V gene lookup returns CDR1 SGHNT and CDR2 YYREEE (reference sequence). The CDR3 runs 15 residues. V was pared by 4 bases and J by 5 bases, with 10 bases of the junction left unmatched. CDR3 protein: CASSGPGQGFNEQYF. The CDR3 DNA reads TGTGCCAGCAGCGGACCGGGACAGGGCTTCAACGAGCAGTACTTC.

V and J are TRBV7-9 and TRBJ2-7, with 10 bases lining up with TRBD2. CDR1 and CDR2 from the germline V gene are SEHNR and FQNEAQ (reference sequence). V was clipped by 4 bases and J by 0 bases; unmatched bases: 9. This CDR3 comprises 17 residues. The CDR3 region is CASSSLRAGGPSYEQYF. CDR3 coding DNA: TGTGCCAGCAGCTCCCTAAGAGCGGGAGGGCCCTCCTACGAGCAGTACTTC.

The chain recombines TRBV15 with TRBJ1-2; TRBD1 aligns across 10 bases. The V gene end was trimmed by 4 bases and the J gene end by 6 bases; junction bases not matched to a gene: 2. Germline V gives CDR1 LNHNV, CDR2 YYDKDF (reference sequence). The CDR3 totals 13 residues. The CDR3 nucleotides are TGTGCCACCAGCACCGACAGGGGGCATGGCTACACCTTC. It yields the protein CATSTDRGHGYTF.

The chain joins TRBV27 to TRBJ2-2, with D possibly matching TRBD2 (6 bases). V lost 7 bases and J 7 bases, leaving 16 bases between the germline ends. Germline CDR1 MNHEY, CDR2 SMNVEV (reference sequence). The CDR3 covers 14 residues. For the CDR3, the DNA is TGTGCCAGCACAACGGGGGTGAACTACGGGGAGCTGTTTTTT. This sequence encodes CASTTGVNYGELFF.